This T cell receptor (beta chain) was retrieved from a study of blood T cell repertoires in COVID-19. The wider study: Collection of acute and convalescent COVID-19 samples took place in the United States, Italy and Spain. Sources were T cells, B-cell-depleted T cells, or PBMCs; the material itself was cDNA or gDNA.

This clone was seen a handful of times. Under the authors' procedure: Reference gene primer amplification gave nucleated cell count estimates. Method: immunoSEQ multiplex PCR; TCRdb's copy keeps in-frame clones and lacks some. V and J calls and clone size come straight from that table; D and trimming were deduced from the DNA. The sample consists of about 300,000 clones, 86% of them appearing once. In germline, CDR1 is ENHRY, CDR2 SYGVKD. CDR3 size: 18 residues. The V segment lost 10 bases and the J segment 2 bases; nucleotides outside the gene matches: 16. This TCR was sampled from a woman between 45 and 60 years old with acute or convalescent COVID-19. The sequenced sample consisted of peripheral blood. The chain is built from TRBV10-3 and TRBJ1-5; 11 bases agree with TRBD1. Here the CDR3 reads CASPSAGQGGEGNQPQHF. CDR3 nucleotide sequence: TGTGCCAGCCCTAGTGCGGGACAGGGGGGAGAGGGCAATCAGCCCCAGCATTTT.